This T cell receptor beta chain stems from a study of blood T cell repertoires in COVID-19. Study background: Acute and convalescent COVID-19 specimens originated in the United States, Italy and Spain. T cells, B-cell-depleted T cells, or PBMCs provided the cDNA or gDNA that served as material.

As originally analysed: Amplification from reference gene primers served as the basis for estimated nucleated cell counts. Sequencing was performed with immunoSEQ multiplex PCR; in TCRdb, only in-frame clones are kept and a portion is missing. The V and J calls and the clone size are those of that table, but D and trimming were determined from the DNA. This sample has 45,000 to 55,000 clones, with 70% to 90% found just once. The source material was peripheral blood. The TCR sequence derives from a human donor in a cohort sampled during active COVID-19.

The CDR3: CASSYTSRPSTDTQYF. Here the CDR3 DNA reads TGTGCCAGCAGTTACACCAGCAGGCCTAGCACAGATACGCAGTATTTT. This chain joins TRBV6-6 and TRBJ2-3; the D is unclear. V was pared by 2 bases and J by 0 bases, with 12 bases between. The CDR3 contains 16 residues. Germline values: CDR1 MNHNY, CDR2 SVGAGI (reference sequence).